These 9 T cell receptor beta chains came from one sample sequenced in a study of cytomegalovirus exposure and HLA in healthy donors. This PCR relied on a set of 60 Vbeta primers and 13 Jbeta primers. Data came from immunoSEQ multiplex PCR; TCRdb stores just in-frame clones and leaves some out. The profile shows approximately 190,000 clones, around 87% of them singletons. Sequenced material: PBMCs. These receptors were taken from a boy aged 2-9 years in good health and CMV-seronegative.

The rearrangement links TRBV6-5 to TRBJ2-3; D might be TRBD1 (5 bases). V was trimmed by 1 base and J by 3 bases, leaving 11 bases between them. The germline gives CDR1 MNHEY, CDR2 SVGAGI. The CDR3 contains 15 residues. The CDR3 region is CASSYLSAGTDTQYF. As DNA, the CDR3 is TGTGCCAGCAGTTACTTGTCAGCAGGGACAGATACGCAGTATTTT.

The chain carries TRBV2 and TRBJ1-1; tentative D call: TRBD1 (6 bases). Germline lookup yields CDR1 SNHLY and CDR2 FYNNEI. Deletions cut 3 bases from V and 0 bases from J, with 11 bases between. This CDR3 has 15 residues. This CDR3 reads CASSDMQGLNTEAFF. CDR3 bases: TGTGCCAGCAGTGATATGCAGGGGTTGAACACTGAAGCTTTCTTT.

CDR3 bases: TGTGCCAGCAGTGAAAGGCGGATCCTCTCCTACAATGAGCAGTTCTTC. Translated, it gives CASSERRILSYNEQFF. J is TRBJ2-1 and V is TRBV6-1; D call uncertain. Germline values: CDR1 MNHNS, CDR2 SASEGT. Trimming cost V 2 bases and J 0 bases, with 11 bases left between them. The CDR3 is 16 residues long.

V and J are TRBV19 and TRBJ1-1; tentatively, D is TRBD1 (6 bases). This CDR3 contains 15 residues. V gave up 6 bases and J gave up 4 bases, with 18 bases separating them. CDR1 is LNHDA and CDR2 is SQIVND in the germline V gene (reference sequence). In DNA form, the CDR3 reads TGTGCCAGTAGCCCGAGGACAGTTCTTCTCACTGAAGCTTTCTTT. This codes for CASSPRTVLLTEAFF. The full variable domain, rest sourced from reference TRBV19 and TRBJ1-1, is DGGITQSPKYLFRKEGQNVTLSCEQNLNHDAMYWYRQDPGQGLRLIYYSQIVNDFQKGDIAEGYSVSREKKESFPLTVTSAQKNPTAFYLCASSPRTVLLTEAFFGQGTRLTVV.

The CDR3: CASSSTDWPYNEQFF. The CDR3 nucleotides read TGTGCCAGCAGCTCCACCGATTGGCCTTACAATGAGCAGTTCTTC. The chain links TRBV7-9 to TRBJ2-1; D unclear. CDR1 is SEHNR, CDR2 FQNEAQ, per germline (reference sequence). Between the trimmed V and J ends, which lost 4 bases and 4 bases, there was a span of 14 bases. There are 15 residues in the CDR3.

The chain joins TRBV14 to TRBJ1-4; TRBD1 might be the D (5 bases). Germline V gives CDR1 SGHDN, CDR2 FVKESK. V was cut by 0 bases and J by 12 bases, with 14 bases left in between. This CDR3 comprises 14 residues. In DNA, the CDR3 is TGTGCCAGCAGCCAAGACGGACTTCCGGGGGAACTGTTTTTT. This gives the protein CASSQDGLPGELFF.

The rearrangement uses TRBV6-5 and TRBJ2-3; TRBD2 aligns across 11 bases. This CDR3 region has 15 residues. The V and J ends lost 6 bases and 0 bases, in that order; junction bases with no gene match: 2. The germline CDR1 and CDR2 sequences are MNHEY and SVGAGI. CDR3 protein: CASRGTSGSTDTQYF. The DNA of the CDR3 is TGTGCCAGCAGGGGGACTAGCGGTAGCACAGATACGCAGTATTTT.

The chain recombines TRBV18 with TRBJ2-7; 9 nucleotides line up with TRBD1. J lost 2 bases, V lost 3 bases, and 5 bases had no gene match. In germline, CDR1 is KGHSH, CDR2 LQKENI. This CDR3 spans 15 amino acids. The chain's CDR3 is CASSPDRGLTYEQYF. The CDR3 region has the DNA TGTGCCAGCTCACCGGACAGGGGCCTAACCTACGAGCAGTACTTC.

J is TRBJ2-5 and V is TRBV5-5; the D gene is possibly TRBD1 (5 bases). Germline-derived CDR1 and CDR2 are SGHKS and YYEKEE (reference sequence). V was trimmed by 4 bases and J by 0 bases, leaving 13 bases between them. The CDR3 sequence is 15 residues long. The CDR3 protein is CASSPYVRDQETQYF. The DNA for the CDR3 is TGTGCCAGCAGCCCATACGTCAGGGACCAAGAGACCCAGTACTTC.